The rows below give T cell receptor beta chains drawn from one sample of a study of T cells of healthy individuals. TCRdb recomputed calls from the 5' RACE reads with MiXCR, one row per CDR3 protein. This sample has tens of thousands of distinct CDR3 sequences; approximately 14% occur once, and the top ten carry roughly 15%. Receptors originate from a human donor in good health. Both conserved end residues are part of each CDR3. D genes are given only for firm matches. Clone size is given for some rows only: seen once, a few or many times, or a class if the clone is expanded.

D gene	clone size	CDR3 length	V gene	J gene	CDR3 DNA	CDR3 protein
TRBD2	few	17	TRBV5-5	TRBJ2-5	TGTGCCAGCAGCCCGATGTCTAGCGGGAGGGCCCAAGAGACCCAGTACTTC	CASSPMSSGRAQETQYF
TRBD1	-	15	TRBV6-2/TRBV6-3	TRBJ1-2	TGTGCCAGCAGTTTCGCGGGGACAGCTAACTATGGCTACACCTTC	CASSFAGTANYGYTF
-	many	16	TRBV29-1	TRBJ2-5	TGCAGCGTTGAAGATTTAACGGGACTCTATTGGGAGACCCAGTACTTC	CSVEDLTGLYWETQYF
TRBD2	few	16	TRBV7-7	TRBJ2-2	TGTGCCAGCAGCTTACGAGCGGGGGTCGACACCGGGGAGCTGTTTTTT	CASSLRAGVDTGELFF
-	-	15	TRBV7-9	TRBJ2-4	TGTGCCAGCAGCTTAGCGACGGGGCCGTCGGACATTCAGTACTTC	CASSLATGPSDIQYF
-	many	16	TRBV19	TRBJ1-5	TGTGCCAGTAGTCTTATTCCCTCCTCTAGCAATCAGCCCCAGCATTTT	CASSLIPSSSNQPQHF
-	many	13	TRBV11-2	TRBJ1-1	TGTGCCAGCAGCTTAGATCGTTGGTTTGAAGCTTTCTTT	CASSLDRWFEAFF
-	many	13	TRBV4-1	TRBJ2-1	TGCGCCAGCAGCCAAGATTATTCTAATGAGCAGTTCTTC	CASSQDYSNEQFF
-	many	15	TRBV4-3	TRBJ2-5	TGCGCCAGCAGCCAAGTCCGGGGGCTATTAGAGACCCAGTACTTC	CASSQVRGLLETQYF
TRBD1	many	14	TRBV11-2	TRBJ2-7	TGTGCCAGCAGCCCAGCGGCAGGGGGCTACGAGCAGTACTTC	CASSPAAGGYEQYF
-	-	17	TRBV19	TRBJ2-3	TGTGCCAGTAGCGCCCCTGGGGGGGGGGCGGGCACAGATACGCAGTATTTT	CASSAPGGGAGTDTQYF
TRBD1	-	16	TRBV18	TRBJ1-6	TGTGCCAGCTCACCAGGGAACAGGGGGATGGATTCACCCCTCCACTTT	CASSPGNRGMDSPLHF
TRBD1	many	14	TRBV9	TRBJ1-4	TGTGCCAGCAGCCTTGGACAGGGCCCCGAAAAACTGTTTTTT	CASSLGQGPEKLFF
TRBD1	-	13	TRBV4-1	TRBJ2-7	TGCGCCAGCAGGGGACAGGGTCCCAACGAGCAGTACTTC	CASRGQGPNEQYF
-	few	13	TRBV12-3/TRBV12-4	TRBJ2-7	TGTGCCAGCAGTTTGGGGCAAACCTACGAGCAGTACTTC	CASSLGQTYEQYF
-	-	14	TRBV2	TRBJ2-2	TGTGCCAGCAGTTACGACACGAACACCGGGGAGCTGTTTTTT	CASSYDTNTGELFF
TRBD2	many	15	TRBV7-2	TRBJ2-3	TGTGCCAGCAGCTCCGGGACTAGACAGACAGATACGCAGTATTTT	CASSSGTRQTDTQYF
TRBD2	-	16	TRBV19	TRBJ2-7	TGTGCCAGTCCCGGGACTAGCGGCGTTCATTCCTACGAGCAGTACTTC	CASPGTSGVHSYEQYF
-	few	13	TRBV20-1	TRBJ2-3	TGCAGTGCTGAGGGGTCCCATGGGGATACGCAGTATTTT	CSAEGSHGDTQYF
-	few	11	TRBV18	TRBJ1-1	TGTGCCAGCTCCGGAGAAACTGAAGCTTTCTTT	CASSGETEAFF
-	-	17	TRBV19	TRBJ1-6	TGTGCCAGTAGTATAGATCGGTTGTACCAGGGGAATTCACCCCTCCACTTT	CASSIDRLYQGNSPLHF
-	few	11	TRBV6-5	TRBJ1-1	TGTGCCAGCAGTTACTCAGGTCTCGCTTTCTTT	CASSYSGLAFF
-	few	15	TRBV7-9	TRBJ2-5	TGTGCCAGCAGCTTGTCCACAACGACCCAAGAGACCCAGTACTTC	CASSLSTTTQETQYF
TRBD1	many	18	TRBV4-3	TRBJ2-3	TGCGCCAGCAGCCAAGCCCCTCCGGGACAGGGTCGCACAGATACGCAGTATTTT	CASSQAPPGQGRTDTQYF
-	few	12	TRBV7-2	TRBJ2-7	TGTGCCAGCAGTCTAAATTCCGTAGAGCAGTACTTC	CASSLNSVEQYF
-	large	17	TRBV7-2	TRBJ1-1	TGTGCCAGCAGCGAACGAATCAGGGTGGGTATGAACACTGAAGCTTTCTTT	CASSERIRVGMNTEAFF
-	many	11	TRBV18	TRBJ2-5	TGTGCCAGCAGCCCCCAAGAGACCCAGTACTTC	CASSPQETQYF
-	-	13	TRBV29-1	TRBJ2-7	TGCAGCGTTGAGGGGCCGGGCTCCTACGAGCAGTACTTC	CSVEGPGSYEQYF
-	many	15	TRBV20-1	TRBJ2-3	TGCAGTGCTGGGGGGGCTAGCGGTTTCACAGATACGCAGTATTTT	CSAGGASGFTDTQYF
-	-	13	TRBV7-2	TRBJ2-7	TGTGCCAGCAGCTTAGCAGGCAGCTACGAGCAGTACTTC	CASSLAGSYEQYF
TRBD1	-	19	TRBV29-1	TRBJ2-1	TGCAGCGTTCCGGACAGGGGCCACTACGGGCGAAGCTCCTACAATGAGCAGTTCTTC	CSVPDRGHYGRSSYNEQFF
-	-	12	TRBV20-1	TRBJ1-2	TGCAGTGCTAGAGAACAGGGATATGGCTACACCTTC	CSAREQGYGYTF
-	few	15	TRBV12-3/TRBV12-4	TRBJ2-5	TGTGCCAGCAGTTTAGATCGTTCGGGGAGGGGGGCCCAGTACTTC	CASSLDRSGRGAQYF
-	-	14	TRBV9	TRBJ1-1	TGTGCCAGCAGCGAGGGCATCGGGGGGCCTGAAGCTTTCTTT	CASSEGIGGPEAFF
-	many	14	TRBV19	TRBJ2-3	TGTGCCAGTAGTAGGGGCCGGAACACAGATACGCAGTATTTT	CASSRGRNTDTQYF
-	few	16	TRBV4-1	TRBJ2-7	TGCGCCAGCAGCCAAGAAAGTTCTGATAGATCCTACGAGCAGTACTTC	CASSQESSDRSYEQYF
TRBD1	few	13	TRBV6-2/TRBV6-3	TRBJ1-1	TGTGCCAGCAGACCACAGGGGCCCACTGAAGCTTTCTTT	CASRPQGPTEAFF
-	many	16	TRBV7-2	TRBJ2-3	TGTGCCAGCAGCTTAGAGGGGGGGACTTTCACAGATACGCAGTATTTT	CASSLEGGTFTDTQYF
-	many	13	TRBV5-1	TRBJ1-3	TGCGCCAGCAGCTGGGACAATGTCAACACCATATATTTT	CASSWDNVNTIYF
TRBD2	-	16	TRBV20-1	TRBJ2-3	TGCAGTGCTGAGCCCCTAGCGGGAGGGCCTAAAGATACGCAGTATTTT	CSAEPLAGGPKDTQYF
-	many	12	TRBV10-3	TRBJ2-7	TGTGCCATCAGTGATGGGCCCTACGAGCAGTACTTC	CAISDGPYEQYF
TRBD2	-	14	TRBV7-2	TRBJ2-7	TGTGCCAGCAGCCTGACTAGCGGATCCTACGAGCAGTACTTC	CASSLTSGSYEQYF
TRBD2	once	16	TRBV7-9	TRBJ2-7	TGTGCCAGCAGCTTAGATAGTCTAGCGGGAACCTACGAGCAGTACTTC	CASSLDSLAGTYEQYF
-	many	14	TRBV29-1	TRBJ1-5	TGCAGCGTCCGGGGGCAGGGTGGCAATCAGCCCCAGCATTTT	CSVRGQGGNQPQHF
-	few	16	TRBV12-3/TRBV12-4	TRBJ1-5	TGTGCCAGCACCTACTCCGGGGCCGGGAGCAATCAGCCCCAGCATTTT	CASTYSGAGSNQPQHF
-	few	15	TRBV2	TRBJ2-3	TGTGCCAGCAGGGCGGCAGACGTTAGCACAGATACGCAGTATTTT	CASRAADVSTDTQYF
TRBD1	few	13	TRBV20-1	TRBJ1-4	TGCAGTGCTACGCACAGGGGACGCGAAAAACTGTTTTTT	CSATHRGREKLFF
TRBD2	few	20	TRBV12-3/TRBV12-4	TRBJ2-3	TGTGCCAGCAGTTCCCGACGACTAGCGGGGGCCCTAAGGAGCACAGATACGCAGTATTTT	CASSSRRLAGALRSTDTQYF
-	-	14	TRBV29-1	TRBJ1-1	TGCAGCGTTGAAAGGTTTGAGGGGAACACTGAAGCTTTCTTT	CSVERFEGNTEAFF
-	many	14	TRBV6-1	TRBJ2-3	TGTGCCAGCAGGGCAGGGGTGTCGACAGATACGCAGTATTTT	CASRAGVSTDTQYF
-	few	12	TRBV5-5	TRBJ2-3	TGTGCCAGCAGCACTAGCACAGATACGCAGTATTTT	CASSTSTDTQYF
-	many	13	TRBV10-3	TRBJ2-7	TGTGCCATCAGTGATCGGGGGCCCTACGAGCAGTACTTC	CAISDRGPYEQYF
TRBD2	many	18	TRBV9	TRBJ2-7	TGTGCCAGCAGCCCCTCGGTGGTAGCGGGGCCCCGCTCCTACGAGCAGTACTTC	CASSPSVVAGPRSYEQYF
-	few	15	TRBV23-1	TRBJ1-5	TGCGCCAGCAGTCAATCGGAGGGAGCCAATCAGCCCCAGCATTTT	CASSQSEGANQPQHF
TRBD1	few	14	TRBV5-1	TRBJ2-7	TGCGCCAGCAGCTTGGTATCCGGGACAGACGAGCAGTACTTC	CASSLVSGTDEQYF
-	many	15	TRBV12-2	TRBJ1-5	TGTGCAAGTCGCTTAGGCCCGCCGGGGGACCAGCCCCAGCATTTT	CASRLGPPGDQPQHF
-	many	10	TRBV20-1	TRBJ2-3	TGCAGTGCCCTCACAGATACGCAGTATTTT	CSALTDTQYF
TRBD1	-	14	TRBV27	TRBJ1-6	TGTGCCAGCAGTCTCACAGGGGATAATTCACCCCTCCACTTT	CASSLTGDNSPLHF
TRBD2	many	15	TRBV30	TRBJ2-3	TGTGCCTGGAGTGTATCAAGCGGGGTCTCAGATACGCAGTATTTT	CAWSVSSGVSDTQYF
-	-	13	TRBV11-3	TRBJ2-5	TGTGCCAGCAGCTTGCCGGGCCAAGAGACCCAGTACTTC	CASSLPGQETQYF